These 19 T cell receptor beta chains were all obtained from the same sample, sequenced in a study of shared clonotypes between healthy human individuals. Repertoires were generated with immunoSEQ multiplex PCR, while TCRdb's copy carries only in-frame clones and drops some. The table lists about 480,000 clones, about four fifths of them singletons. Sequenced material: PBMCs. These receptors were taken from a woman in her forties in good health. Some clones in this sample may be carry-over from other donors' samples.

The chain carries TRBV5-1 and TRBJ2-5; D is unclear. The V gene lost 0 bases and the J gene lost 4 bases, with 10 bases spanning the gap. There are 14 residues in the CDR3. CDR1 is SGHRS, CDR2 YFSETQ, per germline. DNA of the CDR3: TGCGCCAGCAGCTTGGCCATTTCCGGAGAGACCCAGTACTTC. This gives the protein CASSLAISGETQYF. Combining the CDR3 with reference TRBV5-1 and TRBJ2-5 gives the whole variable domain KAGVTQTPRYLIKTRGQQVTLSCSPISGHRSVSWYQQTPGQGLQFLFEYFSETQRNKGNFPGRFSGRQFSNSRSEMNVSTLELGDSALYLCASSLAISGETQYFGPGTRLLVL.

The rearrangement joins TRBV5-6 to TRBJ2-4, with 7 bases lining up with TRBD1. CDR3 length: 17 residues. With V trimmed by 0 bases and J by 3 bases, 9 bases remained unmatched. The V gene's germline CDR1 is SGHDT and CDR2 YYEEEE. The DNA for the CDR3 is TGTGCCAGCAGCTTGGTGGGGCTAGGGGGCCGCAAAAACATTCAGTACTTC. It yields the protein CASSLVGLGGRKNIQYF.

This chain uses TRBV13 with TRBJ2-1; TRBD1 is a possible D gene (5 bases). Germline lookup yields CDR1 PRHDT and CDR2 FYEKMQ (reference sequence). This CDR3 is built from 12 residues. The V and J ends lost 1 base and 10 bases respectively, with 8 bases between them. CDR3 DNA sequence: TGTGCCAGCAGCTTAGAGGCAGGGGAGCAGTTCTTC. Protein: CASSLEAGEQFF.

This clone was seen a single time. This chain uses TRBV23-1 with TRBJ2-1, with D maybe TRBD2 (5 bases). TRBV23-1 is an ORF, and what it does is uncertain. The length of the CDR3 is 15 residues. V was clipped by 3 bases and J by 9 bases, with 18 bases between them. The CDR3 coding sequence is TGCGCCAGCAGTCACCACTCACTAGAGAACGGTGAGCAGTTCTTC. This sequence encodes CASSHHSLENGEQFF.

The chain employs TRBV28 and TRBJ1-4; TRBD1 might be the D (5 bases). The V end was cut by 6 bases, the J end by 4 bases, with 15 bases between. Germline CDR1 reads MDHEN; CDR2 reads SYDVKM. The CDR3 length is 15 residues. In nucleotides, the CDR3 is TGTGCCAGCAGGCGATCCGGGACCCTTAATGAAAAACTGTTTTTT. It encodes CASRRSGTLNEKLFF.

This rearrangement joins TRBV19 to TRBJ2-5, with TRBD1 identical over 10 bases. V was clipped by 6 bases and J by 5 bases; unmatched bases: 3. The CDR3 length is 13 residues. The V gene's germline CDR1 is LNHDA and CDR2 SQIVND (reference sequence). DNA for the CDR3: TGTGCCAGTAGGACAGGGGGCGGTGAGACCCAGTACTTC. Its translation is CASRTGGGETQYF.

This clone has just a few counts. The rearrangement links TRBV21-1 to TRBJ1-4. TRBV21-1 is designated a pseudogene. The CDR3 is made up of 11 amino acids. CDR3 nucleotide sequence: TGTGCCAGCAGCGCCCATGAAAAACTGTTTTTT. Amino acid sequence: CASSAHEKLFF.

In the case of this clone: The same CDR3 is also encoded by other DNA sequences in this sample. This chain uses TRBV7-2 with TRBJ2-7; possible D gene TRBD2, 5 bases. V was shortened by 3 bases and J by 0 bases, with 12 bases between the two germline ends. CDR3 length: 15 residues. Germline V gene lookup returns CDR1 SGHTA and CDR2 FQGNSA. Here the CDR3 reads CASSLAGGSSYEQYF. CDR3 nucleotides: TGTGCCAGCAGCTTGGCAGGTGGGAGCTCCTACGAGCAGTACTTC.

The gene calls are TRBV27 and TRBJ1-5; 8 bases agree with TRBD1. CDR3 length: 18 residues. Germline CDR1 MNHEY, CDR2 SMNVEV (reference sequence). The V and J ends lost 1 base and 1 base, in that order; junction bases with no gene match: 9. The CDR3 reads CASSLLSDRVRSNQPQHF. In nucleotides, the CDR3 is TGTGCCAGCAGTTTATTATCGGACAGGGTGCGGAGCAATCAGCCCCAGCATTTT.

The chain links TRBV5-1 to TRBJ2-1; D not certain. Trimming pared 4 bases from V and 6 bases from J, leaving 11 bases between. The length of the CDR3 is 13 residues. Germline-derived CDR1 and CDR2 are SGHRS and YFSETQ. In nucleotides, the CDR3 is TGCGCCAGCAGCCCTCATAAGCGCAATGAGCAGTTCTTC. It specifies CASSPHKRNEQFF.

The J gene is TRBJ2-2, the V gene TRBV11-3; 8 positions match TRBD1. CDR1 and CDR2 (germline): SGHNT, YENEEA. The CDR3 extends over 16 amino acids. The V and J ends lost 5 bases and 3 bases, in that order; junction bases with no gene match: 8. The CDR3: CASSPGQATDTGELFF. In nucleotides, the CDR3 is TGTGCCAGCAGCCCGGGACAGGCAACGGACACCGGGGAGCTGTTTTTT. Full variable domain (missing parts from reference TRBV11-3 and TRBJ2-2): EAGVVQSPRYKIIEKKQPVAFWCNPISGHNTLYWYLQNLGQGPELLIRYENEEAVDDSQLPKDRFSAERLKGVDSTLKIQPAELGDSAVYLCASSPGQATDTGELFFGEGSRLTVL.

Turning to this clone: Other DNA sequences in this sample translate to the same CDR3. This rearrangement joins TRBV5-1 to TRBJ1-2; no definite D call. The CDR3 spans 13 residues. CDR1 and CDR2 (germline): SGHRS, YFSETQ. Trimming took 0 bases from V and 6 from J, leaving 9 bases between them. CDR3 amino acids: CASSLAGRNGYTF. CDR3 DNA sequence: TGCGCCAGCAGCTTGGCAGGACGAAATGGCTACACCTTC.

This clone has only a few counts. The chain combines TRBV7-9 with TRBJ1-1; TRBD1 agrees at 8 bases. V shed 8 bases and J 4 bases; nucleotides not matched to a gene: 6. Looked up from germline, CDR1 is SEHNR and CDR2 is FQNEAQ (reference sequence). The CDR3 sequence is 13 residues long. CDR3 region: CASSGGWGTEAFF. The CDR3 DNA reads TGTGCCAGCTCAGGGGGCTGGGGCACTGAAGCTTTCTTT.

V and J are TRBV27 and TRBJ2-3, with D perhaps matching TRBD1 (5 bases). The CDR3 extends over 15 amino acids. The germline V gene has CDR1 MNHEY and CDR2 SMNVEV (reference sequence). Trimming shortened V by 11 bases and J by 0 bases, and 18 bases separated the two germline ends. The CDR3 sequence: CAQGWLDNSTDTQYF. The CDR3 DNA follows: TGTGCCCAGGGTTGGTTGGACAATAGCACAGATACGCAGTATTTT.

This clone has a count of ten or more. V and J are TRBV7-3 and TRBJ2-2; D unresolved. Trimming stripped 5 bases from V and 6 bases from J, with 10 bases between. The CDR3 covers 13 residues. The germline V gene has CDR1 SGHTA and CDR2 FQGTGA. The CDR3 sequence is CASSPTLAGELFF. CDR3 sequence (DNA): TGTGCCAGCAGCCCCACTTTAGCCGGGGAGCTGTTTTTT.

The chain joins TRBV7-2 to TRBJ2-1; 9 bases line up with TRBD2. Trimming at V came to 1 base and at J to 3 bases, leaving 1 base not matched to a gene. The germline V gene encodes CDR1 SGHTA and CDR2 FQGNSA. The CDR3 loop spans 15 amino acids. CDR3: CASSLVTSGYNEQFF. CDR3 nucleotide sequence: TGTGCCAGCAGCTTAGTGACTAGCGGCTACAATGAGCAGTTCTTC.

The V call is TRBV7-9, the J call TRBJ1-1, with D perhaps matching TRBD1 (6 bases). This CDR3 has 15 residues. V was cut by 4 bases and J by 0 bases, with 12 bases left in between. CDR1 and CDR2 from the germline V gene are SEHNR and FQNEAQ (reference sequence). CDR3 DNA: TGTGCCAGCAGCTCCCCGGGACAAATGAACACTGAAGCTTTCTTT. Translation: CASSSPGQMNTEAFF.

The chain has TRBV19 and TRBJ1-5; unclear D gene. There are 16 residues in the CDR3. Trimming stripped 4 bases from V and 2 bases from J, with 15 bases between. In germline, CDR1 is LNHDA, CDR2 SQIVND (reference sequence). The CDR3: CASSKDGEVGNQPQHF. In DNA form, the CDR3 reads TGTGCCAGTAGTAAGGACGGAGAGGTGGGCAATCAGCCCCAGCATTTT.

The V and J genes are TRBV2 and TRBJ2-1; D not certain. The germline V and J ends were trimmed by 5 bases and 9 bases, with 14 bases remaining between them. CDR1 and CDR2 (germline): SNHLY, FYNNEI. The CDR3 runs to 13 residues. CDR3 amino acids: CASSKTPTGEQFF. The DNA for the CDR3 is TGTGCCAGCAGTAAGACTCCGACGGGTGAGCAGTTCTTC.